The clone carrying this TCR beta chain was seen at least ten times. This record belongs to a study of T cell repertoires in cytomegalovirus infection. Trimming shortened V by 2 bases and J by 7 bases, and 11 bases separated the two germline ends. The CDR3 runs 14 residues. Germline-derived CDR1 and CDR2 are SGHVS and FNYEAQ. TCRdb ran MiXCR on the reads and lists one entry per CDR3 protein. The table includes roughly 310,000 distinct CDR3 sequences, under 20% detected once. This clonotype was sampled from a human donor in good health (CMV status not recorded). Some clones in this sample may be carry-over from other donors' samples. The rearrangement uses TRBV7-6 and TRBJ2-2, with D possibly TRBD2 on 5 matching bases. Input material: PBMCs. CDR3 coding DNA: TGTGCCAGCAGCTTAAATCTCGGGAACGGGGAGCTGTTTTTT. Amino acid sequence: CASSLNLGNGELFF.